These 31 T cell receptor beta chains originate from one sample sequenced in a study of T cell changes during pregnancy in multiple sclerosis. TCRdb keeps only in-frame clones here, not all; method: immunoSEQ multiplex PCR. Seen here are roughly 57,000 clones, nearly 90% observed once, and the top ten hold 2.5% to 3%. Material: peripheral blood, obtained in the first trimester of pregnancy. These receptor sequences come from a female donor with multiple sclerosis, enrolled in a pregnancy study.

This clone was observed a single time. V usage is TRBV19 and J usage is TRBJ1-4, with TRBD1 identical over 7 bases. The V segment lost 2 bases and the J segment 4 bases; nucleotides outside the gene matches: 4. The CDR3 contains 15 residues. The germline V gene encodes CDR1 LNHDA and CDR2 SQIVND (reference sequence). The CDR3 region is CASSIFGTDNEKLFF. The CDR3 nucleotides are TGTGCCAGTAGTATATTCGGGACAGATAATGAAAAACTGTTTTTT.

The CDR3 bases are TGTGCCAGCAGAACAGGGGGCTTAGGACAGCCCCAGCATTTT. Translating it yields CASRTGGLGQPQHF. V and J are TRBV28 and TRBJ1-5; 9 nucleotides agree with TRBD1. CDR3 length: 14 residues. V was pared by 6 bases and J by 7 bases, with 7 bases of the junction left unmatched. Germline V gene sequence: CDR1 MDHEN, CDR2 SYDVKM. The full variable domain, its missing parts supplied by reference TRBV28 and TRBJ1-5, is DVKVTQSSRYLVKRTGEKVFLECVQDMDHENMFWYRQDPGLGLRLIYFSYDVKMKEKGDIPEGYSVSREKKERFSLILESASTNQTSMYLCASRTGGLGQPQHFGDGTRLSIL.

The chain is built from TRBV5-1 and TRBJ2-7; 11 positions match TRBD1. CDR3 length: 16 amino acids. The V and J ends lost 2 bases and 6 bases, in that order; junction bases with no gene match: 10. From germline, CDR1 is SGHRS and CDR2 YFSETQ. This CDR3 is CASSFGQGAANSEQYF. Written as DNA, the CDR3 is TGCGCCAGCAGCTTTGGACAGGGGGCAGCTAACAGCGAGCAGTACTTC. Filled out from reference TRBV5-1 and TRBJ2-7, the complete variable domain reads KAGVTQTPRYLIKTRGQQVTLSCSPISGHRSVSWYQQTPGQGLQFLFEYFSETQRNKGNFPGRFSGRQFSNSRSEMNVSTLELGDSALYLCASSFGQGAANSEQYFGPGTRLTVT.

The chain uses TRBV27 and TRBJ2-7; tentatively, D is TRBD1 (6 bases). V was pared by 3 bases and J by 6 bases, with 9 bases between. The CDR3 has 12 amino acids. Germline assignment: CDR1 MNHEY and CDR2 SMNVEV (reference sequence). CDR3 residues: CASSFTGSEQYF. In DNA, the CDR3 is TGTGCCAGCAGTTTCACAGGGAGCGAGCAGTACTTC.

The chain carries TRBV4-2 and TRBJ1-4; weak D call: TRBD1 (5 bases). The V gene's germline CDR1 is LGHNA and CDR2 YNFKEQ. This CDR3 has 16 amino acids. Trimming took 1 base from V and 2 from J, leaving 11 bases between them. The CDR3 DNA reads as TGTGCCAGCAGCCAAGGGATTGGGGCCACTAATGAAAAACTGTTTTTT. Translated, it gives CASSQGIGATNEKLFF.

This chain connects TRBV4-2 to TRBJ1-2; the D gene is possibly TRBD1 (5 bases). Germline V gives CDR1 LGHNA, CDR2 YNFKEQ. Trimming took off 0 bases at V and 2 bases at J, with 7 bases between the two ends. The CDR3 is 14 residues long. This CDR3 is CASSQDTGNYGYTF. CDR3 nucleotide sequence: TGTGCCAGCAGCCAAGACACAGGCAACTATGGCTACACCTTC.

The CDR3 is CASSLWGGTAKYSNQPQHF. The CDR3 nucleotides read TGTGCCAGCAGCTTGTGGGGTGGGACAGCAAAGTATAGCAATCAGCCCCAGCATTTT. The chain employs TRBV5-8 and TRBJ1-5; 7 bases align to TRBD1. The CDR3 has 19 residues. With 1 base clipped from V and 0 bases from J, the junction kept 13 bases outside the gene matches. Germline CDR1 and CDR2: SGHTS and YDEGEE.

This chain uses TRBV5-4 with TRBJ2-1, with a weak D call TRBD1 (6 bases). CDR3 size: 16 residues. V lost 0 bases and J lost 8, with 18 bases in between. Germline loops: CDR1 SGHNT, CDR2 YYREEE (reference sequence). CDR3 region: CASSLGQARSVYEQFF. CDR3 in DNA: TGTGCCAGCAGCTTGGGACAGGCGAGGTCTGTTTATGAGCAGTTCTTC.

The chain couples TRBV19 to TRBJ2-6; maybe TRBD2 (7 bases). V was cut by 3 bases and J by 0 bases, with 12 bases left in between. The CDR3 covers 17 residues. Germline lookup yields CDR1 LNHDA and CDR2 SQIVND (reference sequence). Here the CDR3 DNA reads TGTGCCAGTAGTATGGGGGGGCCCAGCTCTGGGGCCAACGTCCTGACTTTC. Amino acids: CASSMGGPSSGANVLTF. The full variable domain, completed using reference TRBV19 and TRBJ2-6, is DGGITQSPKYLFRKEGQNVTLSCEQNLNHDAMYWYRQDPGQGLRLIYYSQIVNDFQKGDIAEGYSVSREKKESFPLTVTSAQKNPTAFYLCASSMGGPSSGANVLTFGAGSRLTVL.

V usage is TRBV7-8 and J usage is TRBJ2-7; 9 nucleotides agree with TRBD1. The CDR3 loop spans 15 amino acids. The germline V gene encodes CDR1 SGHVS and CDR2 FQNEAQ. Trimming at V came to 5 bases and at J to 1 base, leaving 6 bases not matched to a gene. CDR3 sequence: CASSRHRGPSYEQYF. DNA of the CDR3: TGTGCCAGCAGCCGTCACAGGGGGCCTTCCTACGAGCAGTACTTC.

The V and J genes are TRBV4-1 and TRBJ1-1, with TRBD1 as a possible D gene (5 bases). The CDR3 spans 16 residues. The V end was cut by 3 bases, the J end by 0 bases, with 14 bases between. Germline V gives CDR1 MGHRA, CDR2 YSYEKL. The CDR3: CASSQGYRIMNTEAFF. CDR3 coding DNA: TGCGCCAGCAGCCAGGGTTACAGGATTATGAACACTGAAGCTTTCTTT.

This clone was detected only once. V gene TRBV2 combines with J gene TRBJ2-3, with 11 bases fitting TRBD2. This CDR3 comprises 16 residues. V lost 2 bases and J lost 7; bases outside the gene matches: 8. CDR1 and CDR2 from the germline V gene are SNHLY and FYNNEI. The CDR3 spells CASSETRLAGLNTQYF. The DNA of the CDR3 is TGTGCCAGCAGTGAAACCCGACTAGCGGGGTTGAATACGCAGTATTTT. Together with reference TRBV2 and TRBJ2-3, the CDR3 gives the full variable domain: EPEVTQTPSHQVTQMGQEVILRCVPISNHLYFYWYRQILGQKVEFLVSFYNNEISEKSEIFDDQFSVERPDGSNFTLKIRSTKLEDSAMYFCASSETRLAGLNTQYFGPGTRLTVL.

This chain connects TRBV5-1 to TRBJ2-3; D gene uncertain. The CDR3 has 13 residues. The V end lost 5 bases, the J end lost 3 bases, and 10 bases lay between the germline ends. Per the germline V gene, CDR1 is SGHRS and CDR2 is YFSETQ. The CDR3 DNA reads TGCGCCAGCAGAAGCGATTGGACAGATACGCAGTATTTT. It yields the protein CASRSDWTDTQYF.

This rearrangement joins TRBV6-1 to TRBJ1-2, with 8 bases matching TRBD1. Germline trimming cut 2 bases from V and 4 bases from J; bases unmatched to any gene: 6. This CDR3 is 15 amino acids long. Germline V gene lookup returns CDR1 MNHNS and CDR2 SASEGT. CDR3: CASSESGQGGYGYTF. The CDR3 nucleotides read TGTGCCAGCAGTGAATCAGGACAGGGTGGCTATGGCTACACCTTC.

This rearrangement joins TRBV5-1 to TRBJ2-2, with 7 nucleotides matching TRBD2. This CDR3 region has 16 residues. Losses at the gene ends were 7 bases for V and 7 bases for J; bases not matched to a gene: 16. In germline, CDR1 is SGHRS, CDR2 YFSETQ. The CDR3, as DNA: TGCGCCAGCCGCACCGCAACAGCGGGACTCGGCGGGGAGCTGTTTTTT. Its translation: CASRTATAGLGGELFF.

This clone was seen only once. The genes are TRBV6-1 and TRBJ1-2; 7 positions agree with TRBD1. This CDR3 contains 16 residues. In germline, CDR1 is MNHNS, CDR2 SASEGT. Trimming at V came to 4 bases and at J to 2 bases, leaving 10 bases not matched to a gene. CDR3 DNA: TGTGCCAGCAGTGTCGGTTCAGGGGGGCAGAACTATGGCTACACCTTC. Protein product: CASSVGSGGQNYGYTF.

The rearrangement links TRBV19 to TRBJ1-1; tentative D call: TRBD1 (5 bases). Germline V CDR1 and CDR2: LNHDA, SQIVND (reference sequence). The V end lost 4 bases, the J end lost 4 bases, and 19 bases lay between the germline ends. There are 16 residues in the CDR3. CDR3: CASSTLWRGGSTEAFF. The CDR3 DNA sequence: TGTGCCAGTAGTACTCTTTGGAGGGGAGGGAGCACTGAAGCTTTCTTT.

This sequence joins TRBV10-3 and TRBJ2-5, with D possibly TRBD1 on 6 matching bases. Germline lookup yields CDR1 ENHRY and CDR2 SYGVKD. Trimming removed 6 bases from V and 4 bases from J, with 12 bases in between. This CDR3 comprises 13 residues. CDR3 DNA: TGTGCCATCAGAAAACAGGGCGGAGAGACCCAGTACTTC. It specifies CAIRKQGGETQYF.

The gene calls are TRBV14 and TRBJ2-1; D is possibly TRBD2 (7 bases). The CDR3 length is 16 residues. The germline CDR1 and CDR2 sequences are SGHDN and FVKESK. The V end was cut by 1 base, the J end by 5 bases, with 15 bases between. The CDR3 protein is CASSQVGGAGNNEQFF. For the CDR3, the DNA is TGTGCCAGCAGCCAAGTGGGGGGGGCAGGGAACAATGAGCAGTTCTTC.

In nucleotides, the CDR3 is TGTGCCAGCAGTGACGGGACAGGGTGGGGGAACGGCTACACCTTC. As protein: CASSDGTGWGNGYTF. The rearrangement uses TRBV25-1 and TRBJ1-2, with 9 positions matching TRBD1. The ends lost 3 bases at V and 8 bases at J; junction bases unmatched: 10. The germline gives CDR1 MGHDK, CDR2 SYGVNS. The CDR3 has 15 residues.

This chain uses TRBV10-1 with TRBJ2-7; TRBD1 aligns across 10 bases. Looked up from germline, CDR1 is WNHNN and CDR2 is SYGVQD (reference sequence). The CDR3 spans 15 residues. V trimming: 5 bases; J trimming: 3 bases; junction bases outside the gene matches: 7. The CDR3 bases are TGCGCCAGCAGTTTTAACAGGACAGGGGGCTACGAGCAGTACTTC. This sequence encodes CASSFNRTGGYEQYF.

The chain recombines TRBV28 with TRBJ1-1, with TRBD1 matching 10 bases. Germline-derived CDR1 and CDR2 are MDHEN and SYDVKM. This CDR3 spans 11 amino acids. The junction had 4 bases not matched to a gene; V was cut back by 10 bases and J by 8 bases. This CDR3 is CATPGQGEAFF. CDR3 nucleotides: TGTGCCACCCCGGGACAGGGGGAAGCTTTCTTT.

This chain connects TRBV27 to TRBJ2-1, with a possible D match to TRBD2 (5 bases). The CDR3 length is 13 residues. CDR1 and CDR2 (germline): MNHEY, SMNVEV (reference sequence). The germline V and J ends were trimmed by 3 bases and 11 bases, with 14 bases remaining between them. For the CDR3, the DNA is TGTGCCAGCAGTTTCAAGAGCGGAGCCCAGCAGTTCTTC. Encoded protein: CASSFKSGAQQFF.

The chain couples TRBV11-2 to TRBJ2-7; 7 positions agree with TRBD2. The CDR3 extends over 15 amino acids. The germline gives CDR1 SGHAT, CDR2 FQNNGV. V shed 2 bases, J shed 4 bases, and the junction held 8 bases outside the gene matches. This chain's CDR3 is CASSLPLGRGYEQYF. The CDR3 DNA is TGTGCCAGCAGCTTACCGCTGGGGCGGGGGTACGAGCAGTACTTC. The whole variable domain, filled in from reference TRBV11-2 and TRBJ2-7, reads EAGVAQSPRYKIIEKRQSVAFWCNPISGHATLYWYQQILGQGPKLLIQFQNNGVVDDSQLPKDRFSAERLKGVDSTLKIQPAKLEDSAVYLCASSLPLGRGYEQYFGPGTRLTVT.

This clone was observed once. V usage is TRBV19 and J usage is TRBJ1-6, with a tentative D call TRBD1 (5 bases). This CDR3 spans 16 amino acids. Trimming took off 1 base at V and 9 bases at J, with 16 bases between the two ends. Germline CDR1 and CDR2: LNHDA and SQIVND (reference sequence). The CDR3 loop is CASSIGWTGGTSPLHF. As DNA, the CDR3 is TGTGCCAGTAGTATAGGTTGGACGGGGGGAACTTCACCCCTCCACTTT.

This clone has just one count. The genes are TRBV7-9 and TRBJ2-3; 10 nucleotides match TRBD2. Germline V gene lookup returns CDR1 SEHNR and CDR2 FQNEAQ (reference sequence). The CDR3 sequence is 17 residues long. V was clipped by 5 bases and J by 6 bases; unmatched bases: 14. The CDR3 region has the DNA TGTGCCAGCAGCAGATCTAGCGGGGGACACCCAGCGGATACGCAGTATTTT. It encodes CASSRSSGGHPADTQYF.

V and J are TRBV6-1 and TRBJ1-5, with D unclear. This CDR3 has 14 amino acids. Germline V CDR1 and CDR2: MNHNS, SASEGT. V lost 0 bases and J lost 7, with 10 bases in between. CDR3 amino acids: CASSEAGSGQPQHF. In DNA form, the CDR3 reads TGTGCCAGCAGTGAAGCAGGGTCGGGACAGCCCCAGCATTTT.

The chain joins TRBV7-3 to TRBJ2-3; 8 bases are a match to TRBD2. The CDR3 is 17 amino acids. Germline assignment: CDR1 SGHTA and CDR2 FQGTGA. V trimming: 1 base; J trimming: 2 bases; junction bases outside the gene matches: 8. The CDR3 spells CASSLNPGGGNTDTQYF. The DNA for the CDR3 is TGTGCCAGCAGCTTAAACCCAGGCGGGGGGAACACAGATACGCAGTATTTT.

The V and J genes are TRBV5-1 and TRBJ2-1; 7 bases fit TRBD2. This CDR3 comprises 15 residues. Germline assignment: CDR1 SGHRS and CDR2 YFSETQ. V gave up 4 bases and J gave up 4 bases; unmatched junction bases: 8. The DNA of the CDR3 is TGCGCCAGCAGCGATCTAGCGGATCATTACAATGAGCAGTTCTTC. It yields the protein CASSDLADHYNEQFF. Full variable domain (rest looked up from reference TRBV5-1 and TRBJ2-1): KAGVTQTPRYLIKTRGQQVTLSCSPISGHRSVSWYQQTPGQGLQFLFEYFSETQRNKGNFPGRFSGRQFSNSRSEMNVSTLELGDSALYLCASSDLADHYNEQFFGPGTRLTVL.

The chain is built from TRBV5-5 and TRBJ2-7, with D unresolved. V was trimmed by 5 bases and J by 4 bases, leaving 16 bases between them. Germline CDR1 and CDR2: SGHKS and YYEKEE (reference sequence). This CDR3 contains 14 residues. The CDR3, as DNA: TGTGCCAGCAGGAACAGCTTCCCCTTTTACGAGCAGTACTTC. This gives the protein CASRNSFPFYEQYF. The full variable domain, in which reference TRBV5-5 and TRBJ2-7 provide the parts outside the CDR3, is DAGVTQSPTHLIKTRGQQVTLRCSPISGHKSVSWYQQVLGQGPQFIFQYYEKEERGRGNFPDRFSARQFPNYSSELNVNALLLGDSALYLCASRNSFPFYEQYFGPGTRLTVT.

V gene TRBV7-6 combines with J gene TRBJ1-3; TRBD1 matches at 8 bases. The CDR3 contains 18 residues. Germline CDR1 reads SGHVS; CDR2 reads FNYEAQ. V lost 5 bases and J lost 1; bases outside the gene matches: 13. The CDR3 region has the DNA TGTGCCAGCAGCCCCGACAGGGGAGCTCCGTTTTCTGGAAACACCATATATTTT. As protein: CASSPDRGAPFSGNTIYF.